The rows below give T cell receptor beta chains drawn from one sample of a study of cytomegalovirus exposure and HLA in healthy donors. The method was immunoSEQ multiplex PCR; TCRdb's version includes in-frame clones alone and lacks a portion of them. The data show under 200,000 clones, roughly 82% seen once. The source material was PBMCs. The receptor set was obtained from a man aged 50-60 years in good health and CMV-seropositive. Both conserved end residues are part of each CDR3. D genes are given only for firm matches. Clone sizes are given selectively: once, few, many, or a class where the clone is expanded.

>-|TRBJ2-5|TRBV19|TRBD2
TGTGCCAGTAGTATCGGGCTAGCGGGAATAGAGACCCAGTACTTC
CASSIGLAGIETQYF
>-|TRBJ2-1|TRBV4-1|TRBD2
TGCGCCAGCAGCCAAGACCGACTAGCGGGAGGGTCAAATGAGCAGTTCTTC
CASSQDRLAGGSNEQFF
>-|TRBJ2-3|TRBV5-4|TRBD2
TGTGCCAGCAGCCTCGGACTAGCGGGGGCCTCTAGCACAGATACGCAGTATTTT
CASSLGLAGASSTDTQYF
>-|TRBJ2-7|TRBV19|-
TGTGCCAGTAGTATAGGACAGCTCTACGAGCAGTACTTC
CASSIGQLYEQYF
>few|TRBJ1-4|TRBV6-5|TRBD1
TGTGCCAGCAGTTACGCTGGGACAGGGGATGAAAAACTGTTTTTT
CASSYAGTGDEKLFF
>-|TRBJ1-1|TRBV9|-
TGTGCCAGCAGCCCCAGGACAAGGCTTTTGAACACTGAAGCTTTCTTT
CASSPRTRLLNTEAFF
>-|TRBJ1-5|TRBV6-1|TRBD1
TGTGCCAGCAGGCCGGACAGGGTTAATCAGCCCCAGCATTTT
CASRPDRVNQPQHF
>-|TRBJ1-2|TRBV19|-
TGTGCCAGTAGTACGGGGTATGGCTACACCTTC
CASSTGYGYTF
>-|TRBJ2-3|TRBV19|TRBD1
TGTGCCAGTACCTCTGGGACAGGGGGACCAGATACGCAGTATTTT
CASTSGTGGPDTQYF
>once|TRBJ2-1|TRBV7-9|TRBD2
TGTGCCAGCAGCCTTGCTGGACAGCGGGGGAGGGAGCAGTTCTTC
CASSLAGQRGREQFF
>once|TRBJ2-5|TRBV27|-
TGTGCCAGCAGTTTGGGGCCTGTTGAGCGACAAGAGACCCAGTACTTC
CASSLGPVERQETQYF